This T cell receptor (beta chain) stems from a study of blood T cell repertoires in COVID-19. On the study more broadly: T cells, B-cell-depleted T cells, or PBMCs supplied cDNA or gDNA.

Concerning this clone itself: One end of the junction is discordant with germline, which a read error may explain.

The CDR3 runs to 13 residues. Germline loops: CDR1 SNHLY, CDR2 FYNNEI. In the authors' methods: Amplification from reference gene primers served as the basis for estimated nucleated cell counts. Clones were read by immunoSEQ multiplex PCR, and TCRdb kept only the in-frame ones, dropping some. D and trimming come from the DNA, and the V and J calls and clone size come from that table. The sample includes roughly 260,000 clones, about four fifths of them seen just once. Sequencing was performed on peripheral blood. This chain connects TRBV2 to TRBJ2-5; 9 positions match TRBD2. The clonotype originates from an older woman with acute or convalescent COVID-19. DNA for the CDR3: TGTGCCAGCAGGGAAGGACTAGCGGAGACCCAGTACTTC. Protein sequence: CASREGLAETQYF.